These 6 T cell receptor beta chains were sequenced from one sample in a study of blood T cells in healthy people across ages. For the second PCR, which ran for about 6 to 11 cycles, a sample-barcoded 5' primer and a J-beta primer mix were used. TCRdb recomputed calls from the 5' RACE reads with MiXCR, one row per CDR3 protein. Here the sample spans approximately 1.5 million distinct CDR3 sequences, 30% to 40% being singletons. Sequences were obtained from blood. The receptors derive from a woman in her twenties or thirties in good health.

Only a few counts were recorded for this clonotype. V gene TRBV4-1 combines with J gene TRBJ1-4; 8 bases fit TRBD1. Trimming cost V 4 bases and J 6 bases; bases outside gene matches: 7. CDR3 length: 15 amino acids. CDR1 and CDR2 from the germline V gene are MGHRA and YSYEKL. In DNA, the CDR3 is TGCGCCAGCAGCCGAGGACAGGGAAAAGATGAAAAACTGTTTTTT. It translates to CASSRGQGKDEKLFF.

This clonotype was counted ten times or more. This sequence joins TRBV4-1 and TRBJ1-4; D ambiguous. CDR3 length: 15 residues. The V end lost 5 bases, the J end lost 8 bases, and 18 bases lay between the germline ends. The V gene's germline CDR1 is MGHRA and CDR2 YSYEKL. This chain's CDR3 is CASSNVYPLEEKLFF. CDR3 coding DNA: TGCGCCAGCAGCAACGTCTATCCTTTGGAGGAAAAACTGTTTTTT.

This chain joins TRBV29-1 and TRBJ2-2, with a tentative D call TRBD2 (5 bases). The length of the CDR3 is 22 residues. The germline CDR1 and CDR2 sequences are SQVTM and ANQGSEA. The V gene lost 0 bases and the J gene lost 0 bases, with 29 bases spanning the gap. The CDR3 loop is CSVEDGGPRAAVVVANTGELFF. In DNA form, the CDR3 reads TGCAGCGTTGAAGATGGCGGGCCGCGAGCAGCGGTCGTAGTCGCGAACACCGGGGAGCTGTTTTTT.

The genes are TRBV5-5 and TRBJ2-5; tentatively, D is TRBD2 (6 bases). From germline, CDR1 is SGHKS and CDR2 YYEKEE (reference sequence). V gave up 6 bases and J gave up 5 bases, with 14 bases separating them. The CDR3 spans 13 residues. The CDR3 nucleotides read TGTGCCAGCACCTCGGGACTTAGGGAGACCCAGTACTTC. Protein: CASTSGLRETQYF.

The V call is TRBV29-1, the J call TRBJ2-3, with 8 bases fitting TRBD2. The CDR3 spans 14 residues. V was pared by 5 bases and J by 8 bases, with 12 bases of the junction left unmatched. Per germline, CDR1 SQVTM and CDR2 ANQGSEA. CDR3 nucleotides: TGCAGCGTTCCCAAGGACGGGAGGGGGGGTACGCAGTATTTT. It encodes CSVPKDGRGGTQYF.

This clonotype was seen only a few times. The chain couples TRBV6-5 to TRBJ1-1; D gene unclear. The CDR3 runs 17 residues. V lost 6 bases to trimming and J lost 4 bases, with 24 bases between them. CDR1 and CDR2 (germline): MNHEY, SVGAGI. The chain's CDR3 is CASSIQGPPRKGTEAFF. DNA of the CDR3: TGTGCCAGCAGCATCCAAGGACCTCCTCGAAAGGGCACTGAAGCTTTCTTT.